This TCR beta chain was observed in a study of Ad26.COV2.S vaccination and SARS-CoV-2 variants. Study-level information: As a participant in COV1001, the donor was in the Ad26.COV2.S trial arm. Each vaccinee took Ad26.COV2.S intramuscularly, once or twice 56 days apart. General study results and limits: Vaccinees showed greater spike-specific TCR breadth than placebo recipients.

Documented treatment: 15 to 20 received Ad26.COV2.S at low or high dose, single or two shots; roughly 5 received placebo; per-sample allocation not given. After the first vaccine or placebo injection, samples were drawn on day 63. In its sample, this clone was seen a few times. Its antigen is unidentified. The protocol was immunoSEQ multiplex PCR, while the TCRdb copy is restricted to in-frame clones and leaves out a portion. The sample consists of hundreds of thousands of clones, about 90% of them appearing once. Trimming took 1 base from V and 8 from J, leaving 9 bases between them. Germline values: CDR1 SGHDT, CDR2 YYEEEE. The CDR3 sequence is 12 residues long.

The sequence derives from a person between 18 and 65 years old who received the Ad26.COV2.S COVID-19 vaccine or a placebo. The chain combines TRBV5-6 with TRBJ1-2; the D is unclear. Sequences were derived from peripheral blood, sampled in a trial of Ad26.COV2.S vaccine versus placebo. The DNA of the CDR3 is TGTGCCAGCAGCTTGCAGAATATAGGCTACACCTTC. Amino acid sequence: CASSLQNIGYTF.